This entry is about one T cell receptor (beta chain). No antigen is known for it. This record belongs to a study of monozygotic twins with inflammatory bowel disease. Study-wide findings and caveats: Healthy co-twins showed greater TCRbeta diversity (inverse Simpson) than IBD patients. Backing was not found for a single strong signal or clonotype associated with IBD.

For every TCR library, roughly 3,600 ng of total RNA was used. Both TCRalpha and TCRbeta cDNA were subjected to two nested PCRs lasting about 17 and 10 cycles. Reanalyzing the 5' RACE reads, TCRdb keeps one entry per CDR3 protein, without DNA. In total, the table holds around 40,000 distinct CDR3 sequences. This TCR derives from a human donor with ulcerative colitis or Crohn's disease, or a healthy co-twin of an affected twin (not recorded which). What was sequenced was blood.

The CDR3 spells CAYTRGLGEKLFF. The J gene is TRBJ1-4, the V gene TRBV7-9; no DNA is available, so the TRBD1 call from TCRdb remains unchecked. The CDR3 contains 13 residues. CDR1 is SEHNR and CDR2 is FQNEAQ in the germline V gene (reference sequence).